A single sample gave rise to the 6 T cell receptor beta chains below, sequenced in a study of blood T cell repertoires in COVID-19. TCRdb's table, derived via immunoSEQ multiplex PCR, lists solely in-frame clones and lacks some. This table has 250,000 to 350,000 clones, about nine tenths appearing once. The sequencing sample was made of peripheral blood. Source of these receptors: a man aged 18 to 29 with active or convalescent COVID-19.

This clone was detected ten times or more. This chain links TRBV2 with TRBJ2-7; the match to TRBD2 covers 10 bases. V trimming: 6 bases; J trimming: 0 bases; junction bases outside the gene matches: 8. CDR1 and CDR2 from the germline V gene are SNHLY and FYNNEI. CDR3 size: 16 residues. The CDR3 protein is CASRKGLAANSYEQYF. In DNA, the CDR3 is TGTGCCAGCAGAAAAGGACTAGCGGCGAACTCCTACGAGCAGTACTTC.

This clone was seen once. V is TRBV14 and J is TRBJ1-1; no reliable D call. V dropped 3 bases and J dropped 3 bases, with 8 bases sitting between them. Germline-derived CDR1 and CDR2 are SGHDN and FVKESK. This CDR3 comprises 13 residues. The CDR3 is CASSHRVDTEAFF. The CDR3 DNA reads TGTGCCAGCAGCCACCGGGTTGACACTGAAGCTTTCTTT.

The chain carries TRBV10-3 and TRBJ2-1; 11 bases map to TRBD2. V was clipped by 3 bases and J by 9 bases; unmatched bases: 13. Germline values: CDR1 ENHRY, CDR2 SYGVKD. There are 17 residues in the CDR3. This CDR3 reads CAISDVRLAGSITEQFF. The DNA for the CDR3 is TGTGCCATCAGTGATGTGAGACTAGCGGGATCGATCACTGAGCAGTTCTTC.

V is TRBV13 and J is TRBJ2-7; D perhaps matches TRBD2 (6 bases). V was trimmed by 5 bases and J by 10 bases, leaving 18 bases between them. CDR3 size: 13 residues. Germline V gene lookup returns CDR1 PRHDT and CDR2 FYEKMQ (reference sequence). The CDR3 region is CASSGEDTGIQYF. Written as DNA, the CDR3 is TGTGCCAGCAGCGGGGAGGACACGGGGATTCAGTACTTC.

In this sample, this clone turned up once. The rearrangement uses TRBV2 and TRBJ2-7; the match to TRBD2 covers 12 bases. Germline lookup yields CDR1 SNHLY and CDR2 FYNNEI. V was pared by 7 bases and J by 5 bases, with 6 bases of the junction left unmatched. The CDR3 spans 14 residues. CDR3 amino acids: CASIVRTSGNEQYF. CDR3 nucleotide sequence: TGTGCCAGCATCGTTCGGACTAGCGGGAACGAGCAGTACTTC. The variable domain in full, with the rest retrieved from reference TRBV2 and TRBJ2-7, is EPEVTQTPSHQVTQMGQEVILRCVPISNHLYFYWYRQILGQKVEFLVSFYNNEISEKSEIFDDQFSVERPDGSNFTLKIRSTKLEDSAMYFCASIVRTSGNEQYFGPGTRLTVT.

The chain has TRBV7-6 and TRBJ1-5; D gene uncertain. V gave up 1 base and J gave up 6 bases, with 13 bases separating them. The CDR3 has 15 amino acids. Germline-derived CDR1 and CDR2 are SGHVS and FNYEAQ. This chain's CDR3 is CASSLGTLGSQPQHF. The CDR3 coding sequence is TGTGCCAGCAGCTTAGGCACCCTAGGGAGTCAGCCCCAGCATTTT. The full variable domain, rest sourced from reference TRBV7-6 and TRBJ1-5, is GAGVSQSPRYKVTKRGQDVALRCDPISGHVSLYWYRQALGQGPEFLTYFNYEAQQDKSGLPNDRFSAERPEGSISTLTIQRTEQRDSAMYRCASSLGTLGSQPQHFGDGTRLSIL.